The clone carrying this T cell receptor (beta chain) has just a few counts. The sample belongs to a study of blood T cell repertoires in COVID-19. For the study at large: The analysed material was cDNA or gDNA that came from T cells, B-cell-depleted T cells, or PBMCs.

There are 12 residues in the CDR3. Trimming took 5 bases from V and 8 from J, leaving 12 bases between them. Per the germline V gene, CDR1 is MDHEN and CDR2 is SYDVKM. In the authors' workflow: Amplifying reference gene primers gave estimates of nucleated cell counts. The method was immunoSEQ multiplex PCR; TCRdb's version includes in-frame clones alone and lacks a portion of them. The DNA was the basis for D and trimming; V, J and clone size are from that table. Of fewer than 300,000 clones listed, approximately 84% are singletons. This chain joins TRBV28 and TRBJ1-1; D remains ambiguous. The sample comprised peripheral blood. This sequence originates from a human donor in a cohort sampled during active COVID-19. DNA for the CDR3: TGTGCCAGCAGTCACAGCCTTCGGGAAGCTTTCTTT. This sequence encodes CASSHSLREAFF. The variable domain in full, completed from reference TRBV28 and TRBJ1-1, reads DVKVTQSSRYLVKRTGEKVFLECVQDMDHENMFWYRQDPGLGLRLIYFSYDVKMKEKGDIPEGYSVSREKKERFSLILESASTNQTSMYLCASSHSLREAFFGQGTRLTVV.